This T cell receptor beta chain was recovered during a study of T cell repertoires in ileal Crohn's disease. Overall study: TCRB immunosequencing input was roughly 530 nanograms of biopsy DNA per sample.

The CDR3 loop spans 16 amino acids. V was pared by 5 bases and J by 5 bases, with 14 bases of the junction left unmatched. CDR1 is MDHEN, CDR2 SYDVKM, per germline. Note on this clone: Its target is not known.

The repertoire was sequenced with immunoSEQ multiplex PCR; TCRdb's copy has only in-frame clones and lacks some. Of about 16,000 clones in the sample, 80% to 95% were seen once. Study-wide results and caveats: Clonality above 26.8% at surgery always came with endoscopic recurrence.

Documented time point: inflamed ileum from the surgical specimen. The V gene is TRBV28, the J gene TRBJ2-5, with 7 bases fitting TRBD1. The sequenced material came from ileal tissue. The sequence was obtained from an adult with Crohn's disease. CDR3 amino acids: CASSPNIPGQYETQYF. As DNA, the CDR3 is TGTGCCAGCAGTCCGAACATCCCGGGACAGTATGAGACCCAGTACTTC.